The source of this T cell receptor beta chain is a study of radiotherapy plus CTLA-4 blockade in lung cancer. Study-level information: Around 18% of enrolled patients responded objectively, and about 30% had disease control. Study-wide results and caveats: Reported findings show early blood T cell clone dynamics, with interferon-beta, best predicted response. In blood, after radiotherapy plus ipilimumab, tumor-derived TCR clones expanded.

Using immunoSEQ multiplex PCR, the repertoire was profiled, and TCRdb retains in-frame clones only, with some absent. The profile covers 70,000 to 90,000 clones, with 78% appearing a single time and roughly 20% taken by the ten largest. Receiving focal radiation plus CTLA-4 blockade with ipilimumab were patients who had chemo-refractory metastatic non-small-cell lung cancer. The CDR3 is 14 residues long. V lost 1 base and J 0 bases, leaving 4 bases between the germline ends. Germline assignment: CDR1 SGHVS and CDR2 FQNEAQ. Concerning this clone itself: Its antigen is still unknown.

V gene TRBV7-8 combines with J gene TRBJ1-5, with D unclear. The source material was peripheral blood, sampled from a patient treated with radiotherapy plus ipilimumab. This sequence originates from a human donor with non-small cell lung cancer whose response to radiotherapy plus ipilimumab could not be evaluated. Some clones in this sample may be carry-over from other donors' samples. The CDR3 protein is CASSLGRSNQPQHF. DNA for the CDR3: TGTGCCAGCAGCTTAGGTCGTAGCAATCAGCCCCAGCATTTT.